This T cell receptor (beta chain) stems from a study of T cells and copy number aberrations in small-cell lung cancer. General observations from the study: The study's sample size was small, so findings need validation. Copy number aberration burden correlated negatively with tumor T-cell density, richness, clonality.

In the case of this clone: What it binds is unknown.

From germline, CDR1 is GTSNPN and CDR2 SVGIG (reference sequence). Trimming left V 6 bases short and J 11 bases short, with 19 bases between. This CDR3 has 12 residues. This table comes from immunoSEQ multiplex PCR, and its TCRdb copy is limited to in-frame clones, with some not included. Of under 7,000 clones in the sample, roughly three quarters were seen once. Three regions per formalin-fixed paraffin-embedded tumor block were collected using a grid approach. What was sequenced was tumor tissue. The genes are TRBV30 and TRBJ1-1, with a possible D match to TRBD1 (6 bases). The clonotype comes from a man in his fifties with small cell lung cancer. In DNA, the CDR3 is TGTGCCTGCCTTCCTTCGACAGGCCCGGCTTTCTTT. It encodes CACLPSTGPAFF.